The present T cell receptor (beta chain) was sequenced within a study of blood T cells in healthy people across ages. Study-level results: TCR beta diversity was tightly associated with the proportion of naive T cells.

Trimming took off 5 bases at V and 5 bases at J, with 12 bases between the two ends. Germline V CDR1 and CDR2: MNHEY, SVGEGT. The CDR3 loop spans 13 amino acids. This clonotype was recorded many times. Its target is unknown. Through a sample-barcoded 5' primer and a J-beta primer mix, a second PCR was run for roughly 7 to 11 cycles. A single record per CDR3 protein comes from TCRdb applying MiXCR to the 5' RACE reads. The repertoire holds 600,000 to 900,000 distinct CDR3 sequences, with roughly 26% as singletons. These records were also assigned to another study, of T cells of mothers and their children.

This TCR was recovered from a boy aged 5 to 17 in good health. Sequencing was carried out using blood. This chain uses TRBV6-2 or TRBV6-3 with TRBJ1-1; D is undetermined. CDR3 sequence reads: CASSPQSQTEAFF. The DNA for the CDR3 is TGTGCCAGCAGTCCCCAGAGTCAAACTGAAGCTTTCTTT.